This TCR beta chain was documented in a study of beta chain features in type 1 diabetes. General observations from the study: Moderate yet significant TCRB CDR3 shortening was seen in Type 1 diabetes patients in all four CD4+ subsets. Over-representation of high TCR-expressing cells was a possible consequence of cDNA sequencing. Compared to healthy donors, patients appeared to have naive, central memory and Treg TCRB repertoires that were more alike.

This clone was seen a handful of times. The antigen is undetermined. Sequencing targeted expressed TCRB transcripts, as all isolated RNA had been reverse transcribed. Clones were sequenced by immunoSEQ multiplex PCR, and TCRdb holds only the in-frame ones, with some missing. The sample lists roughly 150,000 clones; about 10% were seen once. Based on CD45RO/CCR7/CD25/CD127/CD95/CD27, CD4+ regulatory, stem cell-like memory, naive and central memory cells were sorted. Sequencing used central memory CD4+ T cells from blood. The TCR originated in a woman aged 25 to 45 with type 1 diabetes.

The CDR3 protein is CASSLALRLSAYNEQFF. CDR3 coding DNA: TGTGCCAGCAGCTTAGCGCTGAGATTAAGCGCTTACAATGAGCAGTTCTTC. The chain has TRBV7-8 and TRBJ2-1; D remains unclear. There are 17 residues in the CDR3. The V end was cut by 0 bases, the J end by 4 bases, with 16 bases between. CDR1 SGHVS and CDR2 FQNEAQ come from the germline V gene.